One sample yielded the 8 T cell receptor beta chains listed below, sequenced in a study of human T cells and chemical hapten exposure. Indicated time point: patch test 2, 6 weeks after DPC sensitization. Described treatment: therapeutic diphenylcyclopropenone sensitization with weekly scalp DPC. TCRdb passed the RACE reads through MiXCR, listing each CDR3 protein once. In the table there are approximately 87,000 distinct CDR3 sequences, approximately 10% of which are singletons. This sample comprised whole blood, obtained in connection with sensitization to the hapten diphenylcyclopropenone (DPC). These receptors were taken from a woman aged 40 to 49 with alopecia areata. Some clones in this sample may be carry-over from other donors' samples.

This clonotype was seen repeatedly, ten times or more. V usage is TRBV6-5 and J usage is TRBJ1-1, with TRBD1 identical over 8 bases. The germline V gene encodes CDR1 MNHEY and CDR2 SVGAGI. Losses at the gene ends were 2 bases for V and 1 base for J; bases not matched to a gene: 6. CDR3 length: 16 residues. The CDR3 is CASSYGLRGPNTEAFF. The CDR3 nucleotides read TGTGCCAGCAGTTACGGGCTCAGGGGGCCGAACACTGAAGCTTTCTTT.

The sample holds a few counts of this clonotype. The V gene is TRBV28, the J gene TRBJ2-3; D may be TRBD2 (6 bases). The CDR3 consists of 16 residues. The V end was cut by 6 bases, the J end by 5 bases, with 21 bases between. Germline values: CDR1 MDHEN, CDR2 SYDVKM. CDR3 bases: TGTGCCAGCAGACTTACTAGCACGATGGACCGAGATACGCAGTATTTT. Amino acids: CASRLTSTMDRDTQYF. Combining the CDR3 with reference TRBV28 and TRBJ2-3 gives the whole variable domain DVKVTQSSRYLVKRTGEKVFLECVQDMDHENMFWYRQDPGLGLRLIYFSYDVKMKEKGDIPEGYSVSREKKERFSLILESASTNQTSMYLCASRLTSTMDRDTQYFGPGTRLTVL.

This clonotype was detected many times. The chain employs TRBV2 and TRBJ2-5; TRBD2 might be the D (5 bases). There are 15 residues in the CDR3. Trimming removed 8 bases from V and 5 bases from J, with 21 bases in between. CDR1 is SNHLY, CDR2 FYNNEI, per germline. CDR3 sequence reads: CASSTRTPTAETQYF. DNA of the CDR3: TGTGCCAGCTCGACTCGGACTCCGACGGCGGAGACCCAGTACTTC. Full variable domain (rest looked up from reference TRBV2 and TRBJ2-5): EPEVTQTPSHQVTQMGQEVILRCVPISNHLYFYWYRQILGQKVEFLVSFYNNEISEKSEIFDDQFSVERPDGSNFTLKIRSTKLEDSAMYFCASSTRTPTAETQYFGPGTRLLVL.

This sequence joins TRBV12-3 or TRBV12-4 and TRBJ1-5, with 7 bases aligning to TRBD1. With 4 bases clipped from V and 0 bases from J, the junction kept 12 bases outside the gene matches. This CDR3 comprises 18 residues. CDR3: CASSSMGNRGTSNQPQHF. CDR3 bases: TGTGCCAGCAGTTCAATGGGGAACAGGGGAACTAGCAATCAGCCCCAGCATTTT.

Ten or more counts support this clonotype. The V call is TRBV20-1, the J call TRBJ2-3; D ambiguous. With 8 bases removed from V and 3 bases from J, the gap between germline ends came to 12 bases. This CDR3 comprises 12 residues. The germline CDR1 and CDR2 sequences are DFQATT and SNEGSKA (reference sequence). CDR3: CSPLRETDTQYF. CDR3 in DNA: TGCAGTCCCCTTCGAGAAACAGATACGCAGTATTTT.

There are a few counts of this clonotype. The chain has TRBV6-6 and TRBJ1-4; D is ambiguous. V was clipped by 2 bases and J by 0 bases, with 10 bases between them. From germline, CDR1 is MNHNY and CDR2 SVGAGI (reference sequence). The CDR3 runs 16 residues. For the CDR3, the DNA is TGTGCCAGCAGTTACGGCACCTTCGCAACTAATGAAAAACTGTTTTTT. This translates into CASSYGTFATNEKLFF.

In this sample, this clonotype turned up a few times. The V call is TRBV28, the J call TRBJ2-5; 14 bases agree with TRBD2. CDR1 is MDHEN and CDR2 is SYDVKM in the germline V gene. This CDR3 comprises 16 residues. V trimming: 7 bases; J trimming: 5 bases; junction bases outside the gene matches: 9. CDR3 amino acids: CASIPGGLAGGETQYF. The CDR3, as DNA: TGTGCCAGCATCCCAGGTGGACTAGCGGGGGGTGAGACCCAGTACTTC.

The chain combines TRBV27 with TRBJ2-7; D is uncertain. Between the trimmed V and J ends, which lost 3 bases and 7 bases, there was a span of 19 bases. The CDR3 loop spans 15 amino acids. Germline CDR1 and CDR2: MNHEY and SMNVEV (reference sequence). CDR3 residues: CASSFGSGRLGEQYF. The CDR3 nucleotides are TGTGCCAGCAGTTTCGGTTCGGGCCGGCTTGGGGAGCAGTACTTC.